This record looks at one T cell receptor (beta chain) sequence and its context. This sample stems from a study of control samples from healthy donors and cancer patients. Sequencing was performed with immunoSEQ multiplex PCR; in TCRdb, only in-frame clones are kept and a portion is missing. The sample has approximately 150,000 clones, under 95% seen once. Trimming at V came to 3 bases and at J to 7 bases, leaving 11 bases not matched to a gene. This CDR3 has 18 residues. Germline-derived CDR1 and CDR2 are KGHDR and SFDVKD. This TCR was sampled from a woman aged 18-29 years in good health. The sample was blood. The chain uses TRBV24-1 and TRBJ2-2, with TRBD2 identical over 12 bases. CDR3: CATSDKGTSGRYYGELFF. DNA for the CDR3: TGTGCCACCAGTGATAAGGGTACTAGCGGGAGGTATTACGGGGAGCTGTTTTTT.